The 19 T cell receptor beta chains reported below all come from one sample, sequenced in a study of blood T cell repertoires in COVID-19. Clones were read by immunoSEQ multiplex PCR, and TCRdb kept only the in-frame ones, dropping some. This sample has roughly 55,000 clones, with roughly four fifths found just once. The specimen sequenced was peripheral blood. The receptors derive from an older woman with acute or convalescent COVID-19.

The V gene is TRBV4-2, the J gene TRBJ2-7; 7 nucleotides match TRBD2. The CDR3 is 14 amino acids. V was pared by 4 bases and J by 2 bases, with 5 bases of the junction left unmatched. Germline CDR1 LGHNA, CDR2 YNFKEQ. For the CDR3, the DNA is TGTGCCAGCAGCCCCGCCGGGACTACCTACGAGCAGTACTTC. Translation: CASSPAGTTYEQYF.

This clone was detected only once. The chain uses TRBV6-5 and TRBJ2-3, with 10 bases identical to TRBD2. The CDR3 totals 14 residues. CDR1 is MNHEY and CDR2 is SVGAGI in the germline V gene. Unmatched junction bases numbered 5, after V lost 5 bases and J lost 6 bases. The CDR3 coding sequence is TGTGCCAGCAGTCGGACTAGCGGAGGCGATACGCAGTATTTT. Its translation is CASSRTSGGDTQYF.

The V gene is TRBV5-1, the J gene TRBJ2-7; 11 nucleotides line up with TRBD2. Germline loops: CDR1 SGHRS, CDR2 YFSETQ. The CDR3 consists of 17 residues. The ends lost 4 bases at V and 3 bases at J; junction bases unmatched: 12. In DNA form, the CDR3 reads TGCGCCAGCAGCCCCGGACTAGCGGGCAGAACATACTACGAGCAGTACTTC. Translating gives CASSPGLAGRTYYEQYF.

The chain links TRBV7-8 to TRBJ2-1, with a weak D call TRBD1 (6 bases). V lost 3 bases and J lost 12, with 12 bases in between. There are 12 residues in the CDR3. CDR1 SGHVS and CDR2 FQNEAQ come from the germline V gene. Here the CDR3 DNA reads TGTGCCAGCAGCTTCAACAGGGTTGGGCAGTTCTTC. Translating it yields CASSFNRVGQFF.

The CDR3 sequence: CASSKTPPTSGSRSNEQYF. The CDR3 nucleotides read TGTGCCAGCAGCAAAACCCCACCAACTAGCGGGAGCCGAAGCAACGAGCAGTACTTC. The chain uses TRBV21-1 and TRBJ2-7; TRBD2, the D gene given by the table, was not confirmed from the DNA. TRBV21-1 is labeled a pseudogene. This CDR3 has 19 residues.

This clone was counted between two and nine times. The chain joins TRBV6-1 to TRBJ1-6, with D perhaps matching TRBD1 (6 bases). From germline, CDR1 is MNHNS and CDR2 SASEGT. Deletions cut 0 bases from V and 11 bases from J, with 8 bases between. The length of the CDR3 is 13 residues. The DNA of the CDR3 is TGTGCCAGCAGTGAAGCCACAGGGACACCCCTCCACTTT. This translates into CASSEATGTPLHF.

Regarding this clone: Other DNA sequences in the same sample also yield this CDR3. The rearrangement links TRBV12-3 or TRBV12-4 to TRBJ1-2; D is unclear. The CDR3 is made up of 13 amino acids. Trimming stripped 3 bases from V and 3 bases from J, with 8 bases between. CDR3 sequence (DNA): TGTGCCAGCAGTTTCTCCGGGGACTATGGCTACACCTTC. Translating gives CASSFSGDYGYTF.

CDR3: CASSQDRASGRLSAKNIQYF. The CDR3 DNA reads TGTGCCAGCAGCCAAGATAGGGCTAGCGGGAGGTTGTCTGCCAAAAACATTCAGTACTTC. The rearrangement uses TRBV3-1 (or the pseudogene TRBV3-2) and TRBJ2-4; 11 bases line up with TRBD2. Germline V gene sequence: CDR1 LGHDT, CDR2 YNNKEL (reference sequence). There are 20 residues in the CDR3. The J segment lost 1 base and the V segment lost 0 bases, leaving 11 bases of the junction unmatched.

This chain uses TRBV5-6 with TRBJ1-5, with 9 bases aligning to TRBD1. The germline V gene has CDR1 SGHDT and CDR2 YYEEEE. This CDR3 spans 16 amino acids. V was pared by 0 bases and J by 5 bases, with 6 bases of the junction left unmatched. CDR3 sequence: CASSLGGQGMHQPQHF. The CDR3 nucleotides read TGTGCCAGCAGCTTGGGGGGACAGGGAATGCATCAGCCCCAGCATTTT.

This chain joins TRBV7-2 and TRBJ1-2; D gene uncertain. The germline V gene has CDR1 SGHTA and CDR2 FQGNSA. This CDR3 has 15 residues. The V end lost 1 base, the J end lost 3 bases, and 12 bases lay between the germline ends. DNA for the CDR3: TGTGCCAGCAGCTTAGGAGAACGGGTTGACTATGGCTACACCTTC. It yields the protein CASSLGERVDYGYTF.

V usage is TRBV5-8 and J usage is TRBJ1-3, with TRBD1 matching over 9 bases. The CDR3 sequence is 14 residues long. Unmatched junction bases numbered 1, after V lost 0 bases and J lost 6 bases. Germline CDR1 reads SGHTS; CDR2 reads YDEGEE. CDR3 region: CASSLGQGVNTIYF. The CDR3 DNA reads TGTGCCAGCAGCTTGGGACAGGGGGTAAACACCATATATTTT.

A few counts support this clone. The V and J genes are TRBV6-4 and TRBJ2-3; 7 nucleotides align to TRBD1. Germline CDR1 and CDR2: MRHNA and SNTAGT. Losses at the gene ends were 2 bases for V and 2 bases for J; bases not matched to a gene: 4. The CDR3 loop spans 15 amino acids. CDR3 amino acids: CASSDRGLDTDTQYF. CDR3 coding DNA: TGTGCCAGCAGTGACAGGGGGCTCGACACAGATACGCAGTATTTT.

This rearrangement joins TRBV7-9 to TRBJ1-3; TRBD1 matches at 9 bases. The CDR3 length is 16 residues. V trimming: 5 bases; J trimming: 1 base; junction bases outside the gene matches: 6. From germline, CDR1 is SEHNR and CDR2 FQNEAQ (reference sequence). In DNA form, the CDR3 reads TGTGCCAGCAGCCCCTCCGGGACAGGGTCTGGAAACACCATATATTTT. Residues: CASSPSGTGSGNTIYF. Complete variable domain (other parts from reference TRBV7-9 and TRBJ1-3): DTGVSQNPRHKITKRGQNVTFRCDPISEHNRLYWYRQTLGQGPEFLTYFQNEAQLEKSRLLSDRFSAERPKGSFSTLEIQRTEQGDSAMYLCASSPSGTGSGNTIYFGEGSWLTVV.

The CDR3 protein is CASSEGTGGGREQYF. CDR3 sequence (DNA): TGTGCCAGCAGCGAGGGGACAGGGGGAGGTCGCGAGCAGTACTTC. The gene calls are TRBV7-2 and TRBJ2-7; TRBD1 aligns across 11 bases. Germline CDR1 reads SGHTA; CDR2 reads FQGNSA. Trimming removed 5 bases from V and 6 bases from J; junction bases left unmatched: 9. This CDR3 contains 15 residues.

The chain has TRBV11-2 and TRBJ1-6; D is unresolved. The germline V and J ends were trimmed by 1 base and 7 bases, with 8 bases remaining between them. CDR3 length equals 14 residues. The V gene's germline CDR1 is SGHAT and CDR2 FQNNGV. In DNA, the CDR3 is TGTGCCAGCAGCTTAGCACCGCGGAATTCACCCCTCCACTTT. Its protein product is CASSLAPRNSPLHF.

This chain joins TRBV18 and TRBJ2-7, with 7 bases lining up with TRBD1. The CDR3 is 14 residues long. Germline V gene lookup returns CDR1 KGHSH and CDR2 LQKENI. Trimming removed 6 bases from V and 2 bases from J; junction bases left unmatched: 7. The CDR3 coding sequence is TGTGCCAGCTCGCAACAGGGGTTCGCCTACGAGCAGTACTTC. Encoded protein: CASSQQGFAYEQYF.

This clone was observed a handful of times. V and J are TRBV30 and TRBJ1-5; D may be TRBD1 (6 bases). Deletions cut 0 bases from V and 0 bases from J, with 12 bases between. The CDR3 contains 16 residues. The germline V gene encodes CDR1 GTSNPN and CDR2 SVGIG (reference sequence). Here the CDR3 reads CAWSVQGRDSNQPQHF. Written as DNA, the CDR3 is TGTGCCTGGAGTGTACAGGGAAGAGATAGCAATCAGCCCCAGCATTTT.

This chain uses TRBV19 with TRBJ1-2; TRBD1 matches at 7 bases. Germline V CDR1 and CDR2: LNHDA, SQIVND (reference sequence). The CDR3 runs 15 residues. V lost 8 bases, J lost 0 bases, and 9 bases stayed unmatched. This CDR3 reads CASSRQGFSNYGYTF. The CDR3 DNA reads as TGTGCCAGTTCTCGACAGGGATTCTCTAACTATGGCTACACCTTC. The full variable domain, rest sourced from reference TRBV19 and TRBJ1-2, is DGGITQSPKYLFRKEGQNVTLSCEQNLNHDAMYWYRQDPGQGLRLIYYSQIVNDFQKGDIAEGYSVSREKKESFPLTVTSAQKNPTAFYLCASSRQGFSNYGYTFGSGTRLTVV.

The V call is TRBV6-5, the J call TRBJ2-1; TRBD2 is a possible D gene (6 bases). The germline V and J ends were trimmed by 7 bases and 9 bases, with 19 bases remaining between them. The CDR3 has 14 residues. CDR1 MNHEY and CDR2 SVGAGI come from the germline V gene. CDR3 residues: CASTHTGGVSEQFF. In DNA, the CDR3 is TGTGCCAGCACCCACACCGGGGGAGTCAGTGAGCAGTTCTTC.